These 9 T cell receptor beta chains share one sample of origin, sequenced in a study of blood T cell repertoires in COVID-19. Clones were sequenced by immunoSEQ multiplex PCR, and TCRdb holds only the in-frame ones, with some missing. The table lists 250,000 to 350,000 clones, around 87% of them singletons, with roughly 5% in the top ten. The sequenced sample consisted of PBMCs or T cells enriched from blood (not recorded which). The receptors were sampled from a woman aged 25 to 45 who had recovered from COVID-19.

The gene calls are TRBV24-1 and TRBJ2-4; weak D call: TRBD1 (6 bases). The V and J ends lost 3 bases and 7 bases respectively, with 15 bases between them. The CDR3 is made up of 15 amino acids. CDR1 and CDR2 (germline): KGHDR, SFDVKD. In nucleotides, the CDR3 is TGTGCCACCAGTGATCCCCGCACAGGGTCCAACATTCAGTACTTC. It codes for CATSDPRTGSNIQYF.

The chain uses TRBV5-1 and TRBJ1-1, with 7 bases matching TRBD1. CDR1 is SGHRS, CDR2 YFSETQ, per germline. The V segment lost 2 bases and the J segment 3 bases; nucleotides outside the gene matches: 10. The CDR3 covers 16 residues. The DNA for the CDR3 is TGCGCCAGCAGCTTTCCAGGGGGAGATAGGGACACTGAAGCTTTCTTT. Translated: CASSFPGGDRDTEAFF.

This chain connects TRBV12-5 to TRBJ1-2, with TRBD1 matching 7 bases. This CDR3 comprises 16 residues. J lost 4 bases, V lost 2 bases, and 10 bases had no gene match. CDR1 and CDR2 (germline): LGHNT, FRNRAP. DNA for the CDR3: TGTGCTAGTGGTTTGTTGCTAGGGGGACAGTCCTATGGCTACACCTTC. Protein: CASGLLLGGQSYGYTF.

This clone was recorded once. The CDR3 reads CASSQRPRGLGEQYF. CDR3 nucleotides: TGCGCCAGCAGCCAGAGGCCCAGGGGGTTGGGAGAGCAGTACTTC. This chain uses TRBV4-1 with TRBJ2-7; 7 positions agree with TRBD1. Germline V gene sequence: CDR1 MGHRA, CDR2 YSYEKL. The CDR3 runs 15 residues. J gave up 7 bases and V 3 bases, and 12 bases lay outside the gene matches.

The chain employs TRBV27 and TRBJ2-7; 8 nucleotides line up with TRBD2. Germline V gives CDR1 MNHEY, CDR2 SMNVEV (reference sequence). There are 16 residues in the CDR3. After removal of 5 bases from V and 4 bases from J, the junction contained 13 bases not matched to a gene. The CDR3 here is CASSHQAGLGTYEQYF. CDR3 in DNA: TGTGCCAGCAGTCACCAGGCGGGACTAGGGACTTACGAGCAGTACTTC.

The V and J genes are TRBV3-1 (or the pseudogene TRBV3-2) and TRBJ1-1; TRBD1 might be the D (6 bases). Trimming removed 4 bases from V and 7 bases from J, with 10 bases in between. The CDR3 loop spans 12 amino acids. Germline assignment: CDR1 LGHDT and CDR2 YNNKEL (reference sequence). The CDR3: CASSLQDSEAFF. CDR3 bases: TGTGCCAGCAGCCTTCAGGACAGTGAAGCTTTCTTT.

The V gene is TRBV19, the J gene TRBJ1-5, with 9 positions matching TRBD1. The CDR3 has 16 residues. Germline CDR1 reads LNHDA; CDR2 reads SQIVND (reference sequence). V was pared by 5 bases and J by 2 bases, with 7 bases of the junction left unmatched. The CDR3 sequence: CASSPGTGYGNQPQHF. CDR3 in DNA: TGTGCCAGTAGTCCCGGGACAGGGTACGGCAATCAGCCCCAGCATTTT.

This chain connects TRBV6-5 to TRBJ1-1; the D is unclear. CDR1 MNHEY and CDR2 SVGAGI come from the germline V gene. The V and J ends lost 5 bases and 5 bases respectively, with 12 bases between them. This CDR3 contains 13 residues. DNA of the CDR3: TGTGCCAGCAGTAACGGGTGGAGGACTGAAGCTTTCTTT. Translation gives CASSNGWRTEAFF.

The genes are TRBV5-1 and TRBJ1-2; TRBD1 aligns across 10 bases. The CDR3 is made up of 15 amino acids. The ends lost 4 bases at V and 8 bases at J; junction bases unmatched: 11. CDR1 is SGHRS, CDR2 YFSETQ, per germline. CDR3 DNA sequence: TGCGCCAGCAGCCCCGCCGGGACAGGGGATCAGGGCTACACCTTC. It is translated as CASSPAGTGDQGYTF.